The TCR beta chain under discussion was sequenced for a study of T cell changes during pregnancy in multiple sclerosis. Produced via immunoSEQ multiplex PCR; TCRdb's table is partial and in-frame only. Among 45,000 to 55,000 clones listed, around 92% were seen once. The CDR3 covers 16 residues. V was shortened by 4 bases and J by 6 bases, with 19 bases between the two germline ends. From germline, CDR1 is SGDLS and CDR2 YYNGEE. The specimen was peripheral blood, collected after pregnancy. The clonotype originates from a female donor with multiple sclerosis, enrolled in a pregnancy study. The gene calls are TRBV9 and TRBJ2-2, with a possible D match to TRBD1 (5 bases). The CDR3 coding sequence is TGTGCCAGCAGCCTAAGGCCTACAGGAGTATCCGGGGAGCTGTTTTTT. Protein sequence: CASSLRPTGVSGELFF. The whole variable domain, remainder taken from reference TRBV9 and TRBJ2-2, is DSGVTQTPKHLITATGQRVTLRCSPRSGDLSVYWYQQSLDQGLQFLIQYYNGEERAKGNILERFSAQQFPDLHSELNLSSLELGDSALYFCASSLRPTGVSGELFFGEGSRLTVL.